This entry features one T cell receptor (beta chain) sequence. The same CDR3 arises from other DNA sequences in this sample as well. Methods used by the authors: Reference gene primer amplification gave estimated nucleated cell counts. Here immunoSEQ multiplex PCR was the method, and the copy in TCRdb shows in-frame clones only, minus some. That table gives V, J and clone size, and the DNA gave D and trimming. The sample contains approximately 110,000 clones, about 88% of which appear only once. This sample is part of a study of blood T cell repertoires in COVID-19. Study-level background: T cells, B-cell-depleted T cells, or PBMCs supplied cDNA or gDNA.

The CDR3 runs 14 residues. Germline V gene data show CDR1 as SGHRS and CDR2 as YFSETQ. Trimming stripped 0 bases from V and 2 bases from J, with 9 bases between. This sequence was found in a man aged 40-49 years with acute or convalescent COVID-19. Input material: peripheral blood. This chain links TRBV5-1 with TRBJ2-7, with D maybe TRBD2 (6 bases). Here the CDR3 reads CASSLVAGPYEQYF. The CDR3 DNA reads as TGCGCCAGCAGCTTGGTTGCGGGGCCCTACGAGCAGTACTTC.